The sequence of this TCR beta chain was determined in a study of CD8+ T cells in alopecia areata (dated by TCRdb to between 2017 and 2018). In the study overall: Treated patients were enrolled in an open-label pilot trial of oral tofacitinib at 5 to 10 mg twice daily for moderate-to-severe alopecia areata. Patients stayed on tofacitinib for 6 to 18 months and then had 6 months of follow-up off drug so that delayed response and recurrence could be assessed. The study used high-throughput TCRbeta sequencing to examine T cell clonal expansion in alopecia areata, in both the C3H/HeJ mouse model and human patients. Human TCRbeta sequencing covered scalp tissue and sorted CD4+ and CD8+ peripheral blood T cells from patchy and totalis/universalis alopecia areata patients and healthy controls. Biopsies were taken from tofacitinib-treated patients at baseline and at 4 and 24 weeks of treatment, and a later scalp biopsy was taken in several of the tofacitinib-treated patients. Clonality in the scalp was compared among normal scalp (n=4), patchy alopecia areata scalp (n=8), and alopecia totalis/universalis scalp (n=8). The RNA source kit depended on sample type: the PAXgene miRNA kit for fixed scalp, the miRNeasy kit for PBMCs, and the RNeasy kit for mouse skin. TCRbeta CDR3 regions were amplified by immunoSEQ multiplex PCR with 35 Vbeta forward and 13 Jbeta reverse primers. General study outcomes and caveats: Compared with normal scalp, lesional scalp had higher clonality and more expanded CD8+ clones, particularly in alopecia totalis/universalis, a pattern that suggests antigenic drive. Shared TCR sequences between patients were less evident than in mice, which may be partly attributable to HLA diversity in the patient population. Scalp TCR repertoire analysis is complicated because resident alphabeta T cells in normal human skin are also sequenced, whereas mouse skin is dominated by gammadelta T cells.

Library creation used the immunoSEQ multiplex PCR assay. RNA was extracted from all samples and reverse transcribed into cDNA as template for TCR sequencing. First-strand cDNA was synthesized with SuperScript III using a 2:1 mix of oligo-dT and random hexamers. A synthetic immune receptor repertoire was used to gauge amplification bias, and whatever bias remained was removed computationally. In the source study's methods: Raw reads were preprocessed to remove errors, and CDR3 was defined according to IMGT conventions as the region from the conserved cysteine to phenylalanine. Clonality was computed by normalizing Shannon entropy by log2 of the number of productive unique TCRs and subtracting the result from 1. Whether each scalp clone was CD4 or CD8 was inferred by checking scalp TCRbeta sequences against the CD4 and CD8 repertoires from sorted blood. Not all clones reach the TCRdb copy of this immuneACCESS table, which keeps in-frame sequences only. Checked studies attribute under half of the gap to unresolved V genes and leave the rest unexplained. Clonal size and the V and J genes are those of that table, whereas D and trimming came from the DNA. The sample contains approximately 66,000 clones, 60% of them found a single time. The ten largest clones capture about 15% of the sample.

There are a few counts of this clone. This receptor's antigen is unknown. No base quality information exists; no much larger clone differs at one position. The meaning of the sample's time point label: baseline before oral tofacitinib. Peripheral blood and lesional scalp punch biopsies were obtained from patients with alopecia areata. After PBMCs were isolated by density centrifugation and stained for CD3, CD4 and CD8, a FACSAria was used to sort CD4+ and CD8+ T cells. The input for sequencing was CD8+ T cells sorted from blood, taken at week 0. This TCR was sampled from a human donor with alopecia areata.

The CDR3: CASSKREGREKLFF. The nucleotide sequence reads TGTGCCAGCAGTAAGAGGGAGGGTCGGGAAAAACTGTTTTTT. The V gene is TRBV25-1 and the J gene is TRBJ1-4; no D gene can be assigned with confidence. Relative to germline, V is 5 bases shorter and J is 8 bases shorter, with 15 bases between their ends. The germline V gene sets CDR1 to MGHDK and CDR2 to SYGVNS. The CDR3 runs 14 amino acids, cysteine and phenylalanine included. Only the CDR3 DNA stays, 42 bases, in frame from base 1. With the portions outside the CDR3 filled from the reference TRBV25-1 and TRBJ1-4 genes, the complete variable region becomes EADIYQTPRYLVIGTGKKITLECSQTMGHDKMYWYQQDPGMELHLIHYSYGVNSTEKGDLSSESTVSRIRTEHFPLTLESARPSHTSQYLCASSKREGREKLFFGSGTQLSVL.